These 5 T cell receptor beta chains were sequenced from one sample in a study of blood T cell repertoires in COVID-19. The repertoire was sequenced with immunoSEQ multiplex PCR; TCRdb's copy has only in-frame clones and lacks some. The sample consists of almost 250,000 clones, approximately 85% of them appearing once. Input material: PBMCs or T cells enriched from blood (not recorded which). The receptors derive from a woman aged 45-65 years with acute COVID-19.

The rearrangement joins TRBV5-4 to TRBJ1-2; 10 bases align to TRBD1. The CDR3 covers 14 residues. Looked up from germline, CDR1 is SGHNT and CDR2 is YYREEE (reference sequence). With V trimmed by 0 bases and J by 8 bases, 4 bases remained unmatched. CDR3 DNA: TGTGCCAGCAGCTTGGCCCCGGGACAGGGGGGCTACACCTTC. Translation: CASSLAPGQGGYTF.

V usage is TRBV9 and J usage is TRBJ1-1, with a tentative D call TRBD1 (6 bases). CDR3 length: 15 amino acids. V dropped 4 bases and J dropped 1 base, with 14 bases sitting between them. The germline gives CDR1 SGDLS, CDR2 YYNGEE. This chain's CDR3 is CASSLTGTPNTEAFF. As DNA, the CDR3 is TGTGCCAGCAGCCTCACCGGGACACCGAACACTGAAGCTTTCTTT.

V gene TRBV5-1 combines with J gene TRBJ2-2; tentative D call: TRBD2 (5 bases). The CDR3 covers 16 residues. The germline V and J ends were trimmed by 6 bases and 5 bases, with 20 bases remaining between them. Germline CDR1 is SGHRS and CDR2 is YFSETQ. The CDR3, as DNA: TGCGCCAGCACCCTTGGCCAGAGGGCGCAAACCGGGGAGCTGTTTTTT. Its protein is CASTLGQRAQTGELFF.

Ten or more counts support this clone. The chain carries TRBV5-1 and TRBJ1-6; 8 bases match TRBD1. CDR1 is SGHRS, CDR2 YFSETQ, per germline. The CDR3 runs to 15 residues. V gave up 4 bases and J gave up 9 bases; unmatched junction bases: 9. Here the CDR3 reads CASSLSTGGSSPLHF. The CDR3 nucleotides read TGCGCCAGCAGCCTCTCAACAGGGGGTAGTTCACCCCTCCACTTT.

The gene calls are TRBV19 and TRBJ1-3; D call uncertain. Germline-derived CDR1 and CDR2 are LNHDA and SQIVND (reference sequence). The CDR3 is 16 residues long. Trimming left V 5 bases short and J 0 bases short, with 14 bases between. CDR3: CASSLFGIDSGNTIYF. CDR3 DNA: TGTGCCAGTAGTCTGTTCGGGATAGACTCTGGAAACACCATATATTTT.